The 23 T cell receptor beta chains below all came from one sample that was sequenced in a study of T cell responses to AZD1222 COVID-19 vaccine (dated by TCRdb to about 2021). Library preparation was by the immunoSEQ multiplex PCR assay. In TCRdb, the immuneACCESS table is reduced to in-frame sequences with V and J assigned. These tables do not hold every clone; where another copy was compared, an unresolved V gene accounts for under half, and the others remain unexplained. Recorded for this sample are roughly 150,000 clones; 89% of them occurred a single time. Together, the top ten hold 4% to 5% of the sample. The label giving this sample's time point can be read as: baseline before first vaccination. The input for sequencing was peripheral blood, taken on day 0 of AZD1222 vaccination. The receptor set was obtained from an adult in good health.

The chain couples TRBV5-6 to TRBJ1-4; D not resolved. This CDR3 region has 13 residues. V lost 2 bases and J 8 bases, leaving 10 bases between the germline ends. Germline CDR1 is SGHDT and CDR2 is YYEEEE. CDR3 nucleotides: TGTGCCAGCAGCTTATCCAGATTGGAAAAACTGTTTTTT. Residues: CASSLSRLEKLFF.

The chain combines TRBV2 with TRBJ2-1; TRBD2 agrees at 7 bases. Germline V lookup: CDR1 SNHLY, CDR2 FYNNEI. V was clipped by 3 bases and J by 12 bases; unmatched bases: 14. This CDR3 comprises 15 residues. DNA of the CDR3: TGTGCCAGCAGTGAGGTAGTGGGACTATCAATGATGCAGTTCTTC. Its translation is CASSEVVGLSMMQFF.

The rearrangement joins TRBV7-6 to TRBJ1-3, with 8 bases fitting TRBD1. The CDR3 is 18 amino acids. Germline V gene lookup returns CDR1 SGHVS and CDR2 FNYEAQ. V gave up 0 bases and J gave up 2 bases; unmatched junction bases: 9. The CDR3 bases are TGTGCCAGCAGCTTAGCCCCCGGACAGGGCAGGACTGGAAACACCATATATTTT. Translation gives CASSLAPGQGRTGNTIYF.

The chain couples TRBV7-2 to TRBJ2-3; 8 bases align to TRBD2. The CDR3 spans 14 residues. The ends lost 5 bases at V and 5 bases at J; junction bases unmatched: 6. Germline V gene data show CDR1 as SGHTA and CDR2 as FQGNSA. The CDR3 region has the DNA TGTGCCAGCAGCCTGGCGGGGGGAGGAGATACGCAGTATTTT. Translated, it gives CASSLAGGGDTQYF.

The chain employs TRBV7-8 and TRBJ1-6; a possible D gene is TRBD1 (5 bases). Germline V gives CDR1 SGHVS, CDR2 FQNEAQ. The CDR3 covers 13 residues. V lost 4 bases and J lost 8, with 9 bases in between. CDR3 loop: CASSWDSDSPLHF. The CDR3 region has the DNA TGTGCCAGCAGCTGGGACTCGGATTCACCCCTCCACTTT.

DNA for the CDR3: TGTGCCAGCAGCTTAGACAGTTACAATGAGCAGTTCTTC. Protein sequence: CASSLDSYNEQFF. The genes are TRBV13 and TRBJ2-1; no reliable D call. V was clipped by 1 base and J by 4 bases, with 5 bases between them. Germline CDR1 PRHDT, CDR2 FYEKMQ (reference sequence). The CDR3 spans 13 residues.

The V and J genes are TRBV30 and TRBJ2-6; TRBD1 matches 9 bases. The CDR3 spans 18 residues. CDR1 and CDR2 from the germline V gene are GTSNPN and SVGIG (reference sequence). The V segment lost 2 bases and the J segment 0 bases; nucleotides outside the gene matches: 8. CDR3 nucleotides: TGTGCCTGGAGTTCTCACAGGGGGCGACTCTCTGGGGCCAACGTCCTGACTTTC. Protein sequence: CAWSSHRGRLSGANVLTF.

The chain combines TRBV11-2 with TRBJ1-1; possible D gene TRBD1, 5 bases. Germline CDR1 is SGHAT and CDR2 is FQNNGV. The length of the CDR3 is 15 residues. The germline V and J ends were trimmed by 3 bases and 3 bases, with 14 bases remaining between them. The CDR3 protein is CASSFGPSGDTEAFF. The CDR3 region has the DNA TGTGCCAGCAGCTTTGGGCCATCGGGGGACACTGAAGCTTTCTTT.

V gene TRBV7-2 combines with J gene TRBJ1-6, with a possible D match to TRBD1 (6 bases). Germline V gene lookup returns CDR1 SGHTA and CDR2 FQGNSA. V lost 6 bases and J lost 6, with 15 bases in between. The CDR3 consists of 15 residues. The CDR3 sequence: CASSLHGTPNSPLHF. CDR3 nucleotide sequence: TGTGCCAGCAGTTTACACGGGACACCTAATTCACCCCTCCACTTT.

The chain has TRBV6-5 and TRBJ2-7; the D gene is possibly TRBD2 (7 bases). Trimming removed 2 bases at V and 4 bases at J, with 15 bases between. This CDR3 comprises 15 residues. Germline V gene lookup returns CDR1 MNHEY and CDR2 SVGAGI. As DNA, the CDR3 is TGTGCCAGCAGTTACGGGGAGGGCAGGGGATACGAGCAGTACTTC. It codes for CASSYGEGRGYEQYF.

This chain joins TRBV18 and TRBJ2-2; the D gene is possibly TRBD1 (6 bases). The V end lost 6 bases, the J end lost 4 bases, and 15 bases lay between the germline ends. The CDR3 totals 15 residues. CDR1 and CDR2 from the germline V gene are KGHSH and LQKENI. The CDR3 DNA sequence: TGTGCCAGCTCCTTAGAACAGGGTGGCACCGGGGAGCTGTTTTTT. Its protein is CASSLEQGGTGELFF.

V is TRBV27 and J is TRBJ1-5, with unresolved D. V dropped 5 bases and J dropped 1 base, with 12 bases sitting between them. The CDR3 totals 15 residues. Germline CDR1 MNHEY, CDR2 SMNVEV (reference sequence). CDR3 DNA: TGTGCCAGCAGTCCGGGAGCTATCAGCAATCAGCCCCAGCATTTT. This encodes CASSPGAISNQPQHF.

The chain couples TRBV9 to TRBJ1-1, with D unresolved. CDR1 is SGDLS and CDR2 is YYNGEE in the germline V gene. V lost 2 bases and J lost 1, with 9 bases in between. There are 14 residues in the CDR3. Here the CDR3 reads CASSVSSANTEAFF. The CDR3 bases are TGTGCCAGCAGCGTGAGCAGTGCGAACACTGAAGCTTTCTTT.

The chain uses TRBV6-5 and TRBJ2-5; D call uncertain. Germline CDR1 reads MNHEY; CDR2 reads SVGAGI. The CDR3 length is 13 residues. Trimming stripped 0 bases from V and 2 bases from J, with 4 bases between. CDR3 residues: CASSYSVQETQYF. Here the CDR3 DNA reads TGTGCCAGCAGTTACTCTGTGCAAGAGACCCAGTACTTC.

The CDR3 DNA reads TGTGCCAGCTCACCACAGGGGATGGGGACTGAAGCTTTCTTT. Residues: CASSPQGMGTEAFF. The rearrangement uses TRBV18 and TRBJ1-1; D is perhaps TRBD1 (5 bases). Trimming removed 1 base at V and 5 bases at J, with 11 bases between. This CDR3 is 14 amino acids long. CDR1 KGHSH and CDR2 LQKENI come from the germline V gene. Drawing the rest from reference TRBV18 and TRBJ1-1, the complete variable domain is NAGVMQNPRHLVRRRGQEARLRCSPMKGHSHVYWYRQLPEEGLKFMVYLQKENIIDESGMPKERFSAEFPKEGPSILRIQQVVRGDSAAYFCASSPQGMGTEAFFGQGTRLTVV.

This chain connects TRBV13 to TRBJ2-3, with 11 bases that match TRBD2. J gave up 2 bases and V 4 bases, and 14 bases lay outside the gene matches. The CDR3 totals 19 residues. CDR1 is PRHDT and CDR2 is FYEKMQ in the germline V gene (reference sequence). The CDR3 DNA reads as TGTGCCAGCAGCTCACCCACTAGCGGGGGCGACCTCGACACAGATACGCAGTATTTT. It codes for CASSSPTSGGDLDTDTQYF.

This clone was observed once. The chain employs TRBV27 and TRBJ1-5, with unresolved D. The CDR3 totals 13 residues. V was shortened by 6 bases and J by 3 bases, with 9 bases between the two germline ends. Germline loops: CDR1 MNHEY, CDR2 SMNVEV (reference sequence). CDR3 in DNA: TGTGCCAGCAGGGCGAAGTTCAATCAGCCCCAGCATTTT. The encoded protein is CASRAKFNQPQHF.

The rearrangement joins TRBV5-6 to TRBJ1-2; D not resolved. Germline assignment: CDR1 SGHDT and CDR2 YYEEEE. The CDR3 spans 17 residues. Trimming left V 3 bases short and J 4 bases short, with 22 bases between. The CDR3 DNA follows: TGTGCCAGCAGCTCGATCACGGCTGACTCGCGTAGCTATGGCTACACCTTC. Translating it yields CASSSITADSRSYGYTF.

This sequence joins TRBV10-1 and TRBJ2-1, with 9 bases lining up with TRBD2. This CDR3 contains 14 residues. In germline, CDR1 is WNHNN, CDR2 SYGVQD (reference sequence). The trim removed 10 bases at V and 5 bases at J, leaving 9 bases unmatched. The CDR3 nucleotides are TGCGCCACCGTCGGGACTAGCAGGCACAATGAGCAGTTCTTC. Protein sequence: CATVGTSRHNEQFF.

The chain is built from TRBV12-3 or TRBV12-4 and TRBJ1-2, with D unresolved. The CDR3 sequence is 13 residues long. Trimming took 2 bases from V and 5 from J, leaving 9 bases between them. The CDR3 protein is CASSLRALYGYTF. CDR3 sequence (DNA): TGTGCCAGCAGTTTAAGGGCCCTATATGGCTACACCTTC.

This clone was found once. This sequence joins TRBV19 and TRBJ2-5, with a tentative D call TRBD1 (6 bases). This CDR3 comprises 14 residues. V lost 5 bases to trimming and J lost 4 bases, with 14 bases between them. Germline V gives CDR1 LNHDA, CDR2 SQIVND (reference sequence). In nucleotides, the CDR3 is TGTGCCAGTAGTTCGGTCGCAGGGGTAGAGACCCAGTACTTC. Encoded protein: CASSSVAGVETQYF.

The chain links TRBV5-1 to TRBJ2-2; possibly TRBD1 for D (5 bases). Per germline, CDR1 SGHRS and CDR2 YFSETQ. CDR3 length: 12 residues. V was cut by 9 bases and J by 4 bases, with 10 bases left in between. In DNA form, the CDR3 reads TGCGCCACGACAGAAAGCACCGGGGAGCTGTTTTTT. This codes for CATTESTGELFF.

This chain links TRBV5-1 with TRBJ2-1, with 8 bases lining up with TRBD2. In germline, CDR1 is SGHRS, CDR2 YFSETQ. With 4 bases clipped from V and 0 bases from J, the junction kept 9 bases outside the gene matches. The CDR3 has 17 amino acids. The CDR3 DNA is TGCGCCAGCAGCCCAAATAGCGGGGCCAGCTCCTACAATGAGCAGTTCTTC. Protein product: CASSPNSGASSYNEQFF.